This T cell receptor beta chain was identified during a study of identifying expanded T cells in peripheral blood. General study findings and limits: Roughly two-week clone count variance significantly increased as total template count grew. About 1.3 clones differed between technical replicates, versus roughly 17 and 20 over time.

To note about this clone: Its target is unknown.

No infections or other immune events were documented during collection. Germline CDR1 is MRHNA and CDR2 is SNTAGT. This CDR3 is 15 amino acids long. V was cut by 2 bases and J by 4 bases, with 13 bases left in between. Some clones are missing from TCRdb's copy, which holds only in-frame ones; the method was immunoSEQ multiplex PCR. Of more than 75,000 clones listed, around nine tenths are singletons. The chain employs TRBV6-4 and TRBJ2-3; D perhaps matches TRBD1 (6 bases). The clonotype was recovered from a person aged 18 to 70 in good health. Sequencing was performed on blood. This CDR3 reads CASSDTTGGADTQYF. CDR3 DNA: TGTGCCAGCAGTGACACGACAGGCGGCGCAGATACGCAGTATTTT.